The 31 T cell receptor beta chains below were found in one sample sequenced in a study of blood T cells in healthy people across ages (dated by TCRdb to between 2014 and 2017). Library generation was performed with 5' RACE. The sample was run on an Illumina HiSeq 2500. The second PCR ran for about 6 to 12 cycles and used a J-beta primer mix along with a sample-barcoded 5' primer. Through fastp at Q25 and MiXCR, TCRdb rebuilt clones from the public reads, retaining in-frame beta chains. Every CDR3 protein is listed once, alongside the most common genes and DNA of its rows. Counted in this sample were about 780,000 distinct CDR3 sequences; roughly 24% of them appeared once. The ten most abundant clones make up less than 3.5% of the sample. These data are also associated with another study on T cells of mothers and their children.

Sequences were obtained from blood. The receptors originated from a boy younger than 18 in good health.

The sample holds a few counts of this clonotype. The chain links TRBV7-9 to TRBJ2-5; unclear D gene. Germline-derived CDR1 and CDR2 are SEHNR and FQNEAQ (reference sequence). The CDR3 covers 16 residues. V was clipped by 5 bases and J by 3 bases, with 19 bases between them. The CDR3 region has the DNA TGTGCCAGCAGCCCATACCCTTGGCAGCCGGAAGAGACCCAGTACTTC. This translates into CASSPYPWQPEETQYF.

Remarks on this clonotype: One end of the junction does not line up with germline, which may come from a read error. The CDR3: CASSPKNRDRDEQHF. The CDR3 DNA sequence: TGTGCCAGCAGCCCTAAAAACAGGGACCGGGACGAGCAGCACTTC. J is TRBJ2-7 and V is TRBV7-8, with D possibly TRBD1 on 6 matching bases. The CDR3 is 15 residues long. Germline CDR1 is SGHVS and CDR2 is FQNEAQ.

This clonotype turned up a few times. V and J are TRBV20-1 and TRBJ1-1; perhaps TRBD1 as D (5 bases). The CDR3 length is 14 residues. V dropped 3 bases and J dropped 4 bases, with 15 bases sitting between them. Germline V gene sequence: CDR1 DFQATT, CDR2 SNEGSKA (reference sequence). CDR3 loop: CSARRGSLGTEAFF. As DNA, the CDR3 is TGCAGTGCTAGGCGGGGCAGTTTGGGCACTGAAGCTTTCTTT.

The chain recombines TRBV5-1 with TRBJ2-1; D not certain. This CDR3 has 17 residues. V was shortened by 3 bases and J by 0 bases, with 16 bases between the two germline ends. Germline-derived CDR1 and CDR2 are SGHRS and YFSETQ. CDR3 nucleotides: TGCGCCAGCAGCTCTACGAGACATTATGGCTCCTACAATGAGCAGTTCTTC. This translates into CASSSTRHYGSYNEQFF. The variable domain in full, with the rest retrieved from reference TRBV5-1 and TRBJ2-1, is KAGVTQTPRYLIKTRGQQVTLSCSPISGHRSVSWYQQTPGQGLQFLFEYFSETQRNKGNFPGRFSGRQFSNSRSEMNVSTLELGDSALYLCASSSTRHYGSYNEQFFGPGTRLTVL.

This clonotype showed up just a few times. The junction does not match germline at one end; this may be a read error. The chain couples TRBV6-6 to TRBJ2-5; no reliable D call. The end of the DNA aligns better with TRBJ2-1, so the J call may be wrong. The CDR3 contains 13 residues. Germline values: CDR1 MNHNY, CDR2 SVGAGI (reference sequence). The CDR3 sequence is CACSYSSHNEQFF. The DNA of the CDR3 is TGTGCCTGCAGTTACTCCTCCCACAATGAGCAGTTCTTC.

The chain joins TRBV4-1 to TRBJ2-7, with D perhaps TRBD1 (6 bases). The V end was cut by 0 bases, the J end by 7 bases, with 19 bases between. The CDR3 has 16 amino acids. CDR1 is MGHRA, CDR2 YSYEKL, per germline. The CDR3, as DNA: TGCGCCAGCAGCCAAGATCCTGGGGGCAGAAAGGGAGAGCAGTACTTC. Translating gives CASSQDPGGRKGEQYF.

This clonotype was seen a few times. The chain combines TRBV7-9 with TRBJ1-2; D is unclear. Trimming stripped 0 bases from V and 2 bases from J, with 10 bases between. The length of the CDR3 is 15 residues. Germline lookup yields CDR1 SEHNR and CDR2 FQNEAQ (reference sequence). For the CDR3, the DNA is TGTGCCAGCAGCTTAGCCTCCGGGCCGAACTATGGCTACACCTTC. Its protein is CASSLASGPNYGYTF.

This clonotype was picked up a small number of times. The rearrangement links TRBV20-1 to TRBJ2-5; D is ambiguous. The ends were cut back, 0 bases at V and 0 bases at J, with 11 bases in the middle. Germline loops: CDR1 DFQATT, CDR2 SNEGSKA (reference sequence). The CDR3 has 15 amino acids. The CDR3 is CSARDLSGYQETQYF. The DNA for the CDR3 is TGCAGTGCTAGAGATCTAAGTGGGTACCAAGAGACCCAGTACTTC.

The J gene is TRBJ1-2, the V gene TRBV11-2; D remains unclear. V shed 0 bases and J shed 7 bases, with 6 bases lying between them. The CDR3 totals 12 residues. CDR1 and CDR2 from the germline V gene are SGHAT and FQNNGV. The CDR3 here is CASSLDSLGYTF. The CDR3 region has the DNA TGTGCCAGCAGCTTAGACAGCCTTGGCTACACCTTC.

This clonotype was counted only a few times. J is TRBJ2-4 and V is TRBV4-1, with 7 bases lining up with TRBD2. CDR3 size: 18 residues. The V gene end was trimmed by 1 base and the J gene end by 0 bases; junction bases not matched to a gene: 9. CDR1 MGHRA and CDR2 YSYEKL come from the germline V gene. The CDR3 region is CASSQGVGRGVAKNIQYF. The DNA for the CDR3 is TGCGCCAGCAGCCAAGGGGTGGGGAGGGGAGTAGCCAAAAACATTCAGTACTTC.

The chain has TRBV15 and TRBJ2-1, with 7 bases lining up with TRBD1. Trimming removed 1 base from V and 4 bases from J; junction bases left unmatched: 4. The CDR3 covers 15 residues. Germline CDR1 LNHNV, CDR2 YYDKDF (reference sequence). The CDR3 bases are TGTGCCACCAGCAGAGTAGGGGGCAATTACAATGAGCAGTTCTTC. It encodes CATSRVGGNYNEQFF.

This sequence joins TRBV12-5 and TRBJ2-7; TRBD1 matches at 10 bases. Germline CDR1 and CDR2: LGHNT and FRNRAP. Trimming cost V 2 bases and J 6 bases; bases outside gene matches: 19. This CDR3 contains 19 residues. The CDR3 sequence: CASGLLFWATGGRPIEQYF. In DNA form, the CDR3 reads TGTGCTAGTGGTTTGTTGTTTTGGGCGACAGGGGGCAGGCCCATCGAGCAGTACTTC.

This clonotype was detected ten times or more. The chain is built from TRBV12-3 or TRBV12-4 and TRBJ2-5, with a weak D call TRBD1 (6 bases). The V end lost 6 bases, the J end lost 4 bases, and 15 bases lay between the germline ends. The CDR3 loop spans 14 amino acids. The CDR3 region is CASSLTGGGETQYF. DNA of the CDR3: TGTGCCAGCAGCCTGACAGGAGGCGGAGAGACCCAGTACTTC.

The chain is built from TRBV6-6 and TRBJ2-5; maybe TRBD1 (6 bases). The J call may be mistaken, given a closer DNA end match to TRBJ2-1. CDR1 and CDR2 from the germline V gene are MNHNY and SVGAGI (reference sequence). The CDR3 has 16 residues. The CDR3 DNA is TGTGCCAGCAGTTCTCCAGGGCAGGGGTGGAACAATGAGCAGTTCTTC. It translates to CASSSPGQGWNNEQFF.

The chain recombines TRBV6-1 with TRBJ1-2; 9 bases line up with TRBD1. Germline loops: CDR1 MNHNS, CDR2 SASEGT. The CDR3 is made up of 15 amino acids. Losses at the gene ends were 7 bases for V and 2 bases for J; bases not matched to a gene: 8. CDR3 loop: CASTPRGQGNYGYTF. For the CDR3, the DNA is TGTGCCAGCACTCCCAGAGGACAGGGGAACTATGGCTACACCTTC.

This clonotype was counted once. The rearrangement joins TRBV19 to TRBJ2-5; TRBD1 or TRBD2 may be the D gene (6 bases each). The J call may be wrong; the DNA end is better matched by TRBJ2-7. The CDR3 consists of 14 residues. The germline gives CDR1 LNHDA, CDR2 SQIVND (reference sequence). The CDR3 protein is CASTPTGRTGEQYF. As DNA, the CDR3 is TGTGCCAGTACCCCAACAGGGAGGACCGGCGAGCAGTACTTC.

A few counts support this clonotype. At one boundary the junction diverges from the germline segment, which might be a read error. This rearrangement joins TRBV6-4 to TRBJ2-3; D might be TRBD2 (7 bases). The CDR3 consists of 14 residues. CDR1 MRHNA and CDR2 SNTAGT come from the germline V gene. CDR3 in amino acids: CASSEGGGTDTQYF. As DNA, the CDR3 is TGTGCCAGCAGTGAAGGCGGGGGCACAGATACACAGTATTTT.

This clonotype was detected once. The CDR3 DNA is TGCGCCAGCAGCTTGCCCCAGGGCTCTGGGGCCAACGTCCTGACTTTC. The encoded protein is CASSLPQGSGANVLTF. The V call is TRBV5-1, the J call TRBJ2-6; possibly TRBD1 for D (5 bases). The CDR3 runs to 16 residues. Germline V gene lookup returns CDR1 SGHRS and CDR2 YFSETQ. Trimming cost V 1 base and J 0 bases, with 8 bases left between them.

The V and J genes are TRBV5-4 and TRBJ2-1, with a weak D call TRBD2 (6 bases). The J call may be incorrect, as the DNA end agrees better with TRBJ2-7. This CDR3 contains 16 residues. The germline gives CDR1 SGHNT, CDR2 YYREEE (reference sequence). The CDR3: CASSGFGGALLYEQYF. The CDR3 DNA follows: TGTGCCAGCAGCGGTTTCGGGGGAGCCCTTCTGTATGAGCAGTACTTC.

The CDR3 DNA follows: TGTGCCAGCAGCCAAGATTACCTAGCGGGCAAAGAGACCCAGTACTTC. Its protein is CASSQDYLAGKETQYF. The chain carries TRBV3-1 and TRBJ2-5; TRBD2 matches 8 bases. This CDR3 has 16 amino acids. Germline CDR1 and CDR2: LGHDT and YNNKEL (reference sequence). With V trimmed by 0 bases and J by 3 bases, 6 bases remained unmatched.

About this clonotype: No conserved phenylalanine or tryptophan ends this CDR3, so it is likely a read error. The rearrangement uses TRBV14 and TRBJ2-1; 7 bases agree with TRBD1. V shed 4 bases and J 0 bases; nucleotides not matched to a gene: 3. Per germline, CDR1 SGHDN and CDR2 FVKESK. The CDR3 contains 15 residues. This CDR3 is CASSLGTASYNEQFL. The CDR3 DNA sequence: TGTGCCAGCAGCCTCGGGACAGCCTCCTACAATGAGCAGTTCCTC.

The chain joins TRBV10-3 to TRBJ2-3, with D hard to call. Trimming took off 6 bases at V and 0 bases at J, with 13 bases between the two ends. Germline V CDR1 and CDR2: ENHRY, SYGVKD. CDR3 length: 15 amino acids. CDR3 bases: TGTGCCATCAGGTCCCACTTTACTAGCACAGATACGCAGTATTTT. Protein product: CAIRSHFTSTDTQYF.

The DNA for the CDR3 is TGTGCTAGTGGTTATGGGGAGATAAGTTACGCTGAAGCTTTCTTT. Amino acids: CASGYGEISYAEAFF. The rearrangement links TRBV12-5 to TRBJ1-1, with D unresolved. The V end was cut by 4 bases, the J end by 6 bases, with 18 bases between. The length of the CDR3 is 15 residues. Germline assignment: CDR1 LGHNT and CDR2 FRNRAP.

This clonotype was seen a handful of times. The V gene is TRBV20-1, the J gene TRBJ2-7, with D perhaps matching TRBD1 or TRBD2 (6 bases each). The CDR3 totals 14 residues. Deletions cut 0 bases from V and 6 bases from J, with 15 bases between. Germline-derived CDR1 and CDR2 are DFQATT and SNEGSKA (reference sequence). CDR3 nucleotide sequence: TGCAGTGCTAGAGATAGGGGGGCTCTAGCCGAGCAGTACTTC. Translated, it gives CSARDRGALAEQYF.

This chain joins TRBV6-5 and TRBJ1-4; D is unresolved. Trimming left V 0 bases short and J 4 bases short, with 9 bases between. Germline CDR1 MNHEY, CDR2 SVGAGI. The CDR3 contains 15 residues. The CDR3 bases are TGTGCCAGCAGTTACTCGATTGGGGATAATGAAAAACTGTTTTTT. This codes for CASSYSIGDNEKLFF.

This clonotype has a handful of counts. V is TRBV12-3 or TRBV12-4 and J is TRBJ2-7; TRBD2 agrees at 9 bases. The CDR3 loop spans 18 amino acids. The junction had 15 bases not matched to a gene; V was cut back by 4 bases and J by 2 bases. The CDR3 region has the DNA TGTGCCAGCAGTTCGCGGACTAGCGTCCTAAGGGTCCCCTACGAGCAGTACTTC. This encodes CASSSRTSVLRVPYEQYF.

The chain joins TRBV20-1 to TRBJ2-2; 10 positions match TRBD1. CDR3 length: 13 amino acids. The germline gives CDR1 DFQATT, CDR2 SNEGSKA (reference sequence). The V and J ends lost 7 bases and 5 bases, in that order; junction bases with no gene match: 4. DNA of the CDR3: TGCAGTGTTGGGACAGGGGAGACCGGGGAGCTGTTTTTT. The encoded protein is CSVGTGETGELFF.

The sample holds one count of this clonotype. V gene TRBV5-1 combines with J gene TRBJ1-1; no firm D call. V lost 5 bases, J lost 1 base, and 12 bases lay in between. CDR1 SGHRS and CDR2 YFSETQ come from the germline V gene. This CDR3 is 14 amino acids long. CDR3 sequence (DNA): TGCGCCAGCAGAAACCGGGTCGGGAACACTGAAGCTTTCTTT. Translating it yields CASRNRVGNTEAFF.

The chain links TRBV20-1 to TRBJ2-5, with a weak D call TRBD1 (6 bases). Trimming left V 1 base short and J 1 base short, with 7 bases between. The CDR3 has 13 amino acids. Germline V gene data show CDR1 as DFQATT and CDR2 as SNEGSKA (reference sequence). The CDR3 DNA reads TGCAGTGCTAGAGTAGGGGGCCAAGAGACCCAGTACTTC. Its translation: CSARVGGQETQYF.

V and J are TRBV9 and TRBJ2-3, with 8 bases matching TRBD2. V was pared by 0 bases and J by 6 bases, with 3 bases of the junction left unmatched. The CDR3 length is 14 residues. In germline, CDR1 is SGDLS, CDR2 YYNGEE. CDR3: CASSVELAEDTQYF. CDR3 in DNA: TGTGCCAGCAGCGTAGAACTAGCGGAGGATACGCAGTATTTT.

In its sample, this clonotype was seen a few times. The gene calls are TRBV12-3 or TRBV12-4 and TRBJ2-4; 8 bases map to TRBD2. This CDR3 spans 16 amino acids. The trim removed 5 bases at V and 5 bases at J, leaving 11 bases unmatched. Here the CDR3 DNA reads TGTGCCAGCAGTCTTACACGGGGGGGCCGCCAAAACATTCAGTACTTC. Translated, it gives CASSLTRGGRQNIQYF.